The 9 T cell receptor beta chains given below trace back to one sample, sequenced in a study of T-cell memory formation after mild COVID-19. TCRdb re-called the 5' RACE reads through MiXCR, storing one row per CDR3 protein. The sample includes 29,000 or so distinct CDR3 sequences, 12% of them seen just once. The sample comprised PBMCs or a T cell subset sorted from them (not recorded which). The receptor source for this set is an adult woman who had mild COVID-19 (a few samples of this study predate the infection). Cell type and time point are not known.

In its sample, this clonotype was seen many times. V is TRBV20-1 and J is TRBJ2-3, with 11 bases that match TRBD1. CDR1 DFQATT and CDR2 SNEGSKA come from the germline V gene (reference sequence). This CDR3 has 14 residues. V trimming: 6 bases; J trimming: 4 bases; junction bases outside the gene matches: 6. CDR3 residues: CSAARDRGADTQYF. The CDR3 DNA reads as TGCAGTGCAGCCCGGGACAGGGGGGCAGATACGCAGTATTTT.

This clonotype was seen many times. This rearrangement joins TRBV7-2 to TRBJ2-3; tentatively, D is TRBD1 or TRBD2 (5 bases each). Trimming took 2 bases from V and 6 from J, leaving 12 bases between them. This CDR3 region has 14 residues. Germline loops: CDR1 SGHTA, CDR2 FQGNSA. The DNA for the CDR3 is TGTGCCAGCAGCTTAACGCAGGGAGCGGATACGCAGTATTTT. It yields the protein CASSLTQGADTQYF.

This clonotype showed up many times. V usage is TRBV6-5 and J usage is TRBJ2-7; 7 bases fit TRBD2. Per the germline V gene, CDR1 is MNHEY and CDR2 is SVGAGI. V gave up 1 base and J gave up 6 bases; unmatched junction bases: 15. The CDR3 is made up of 17 amino acids. The chain's CDR3 is CASSYLPPSAGALEQYF. CDR3 DNA: TGTGCCAGCAGTTACTTACCTCCTTCGGCGGGAGCTCTCGAGCAGTACTTC.

This clonotype has ten or more counts. The rearrangement links TRBV6-1 to TRBJ2-7, with D perhaps TRBD2 (6 bases). The CDR3 contains 15 residues. Trimming left V 6 bases short and J 6 bases short, with 21 bases between. Germline V gene sequence: CDR1 MNHNS, CDR2 SASEGT. The CDR3 DNA reads as TGTGCCAGCAGCAAAAGGTCCAGGGAGGTCTCCGAGCAGTACTTC. This encodes CASSKRSREVSEQYF.

This clonotype was detected many times. The chain has TRBV11-2 and TRBJ1-2; no clear D. This CDR3 is built from 13 residues. Germline V gene sequence: CDR1 SGHAT, CDR2 FQNNGV. The germline V and J ends were trimmed by 0 bases and 4 bases, with 6 bases remaining between them. The DNA for the CDR3 is TGTGCCAGCAGCTTAGATTGGGGCTATGGCTACACCTTC. Translation gives CASSLDWGYGYTF.

This clonotype was observed at least ten times. The chain recombines TRBV12-3 or TRBV12-4 with TRBJ1-6; no firm D call. CDR3 size: 14 residues. Trimming took off 6 bases at V and 9 bases at J, with 15 bases between the two ends. CDR3 DNA sequence: TGTGCCAGCAGCCTAGGACGGATTTCTTCACCCCTCCACTTT. This translates into CASSLGRISSPLHF.

This clonotype was found many times. The J gene is TRBJ2-1, the V gene TRBV18, with 8 bases lining up with TRBD1. The CDR3 consists of 16 residues. Germline V lookup: CDR1 KGHSH, CDR2 LQKENI. The trim removed 6 bases at V and 0 bases at J, leaving 7 bases unmatched. CDR3 loop: CASSPTGGHSYNEQFF. DNA of the CDR3: TGTGCCAGCTCTCCAACAGGGGGTCACTCCTACAATGAGCAGTTCTTC.

This clonotype was counted at least ten times. The chain links TRBV2 to TRBJ1-4, with TRBD1 as a possible D gene (5 bases). V lost 6 bases, J lost 4 bases, and 15 bases lay in between. The germline CDR1 and CDR2 sequences are SNHLY and FYNNEI. This CDR3 comprises 15 residues. In DNA, the CDR3 is TGTGCCAGCAGCCTCCCCGGGACCCTTAATGAAAAACTGTTTTTT. Translated: CASSLPGTLNEKLFF.

This clonotype was counted ten times or more. The rearrangement joins TRBV4-1 to TRBJ1-2; 11 bases are shared with TRBD1. This CDR3 spans 14 amino acids. Trimming removed 6 bases from V and 4 bases from J; junction bases left unmatched: 4. The germline gives CDR1 MGHRA, CDR2 YSYEKL. The DNA of the CDR3 is TGCGCCAGCAGACGGACAGGGGGCGGCTATGGCTACACCTTC. It translates to CASRRTGGGYGYTF.